One sample yielded the 25 T cell receptor beta chains listed below, sequenced in a study of blood T cell repertoires in COVID-19. Sequencing was performed with immunoSEQ multiplex PCR; in TCRdb, only in-frame clones are kept and a portion is missing. The sample has about 230,000 clones; around 86% are singletons. The sequenced sample consisted of peripheral blood. These receptor sequences come from a man over 45 with COVID-19, enrolled during active disease.

The chain couples TRBV7-9 to TRBJ1-1, with 8 bases aligning to TRBD1. The V segment lost 2 bases and the J segment 3 bases; nucleotides outside the gene matches: 2. The CDR3 sequence is 14 residues long. Germline assignment: CDR1 SEHNR and CDR2 FQNEAQ (reference sequence). DNA of the CDR3: TGTGCCAGCAGCTTACAGGGGGCTCACACTGAAGCTTTCTTT. Translating it yields CASSLQGAHTEAFF.

J is TRBJ2-3 and V is TRBV28; D possibly corresponds to TRBD2 (7 bases). CDR1 and CDR2 (germline): MDHEN, SYDVKM. This CDR3 has 13 amino acids. The germline V and J ends were trimmed by 7 bases and 5 bases, with 13 bases remaining between them. The CDR3 DNA is TGTGCCAGCAACGGGGGGCGAGGAGATACGCAGTATTTT. Translation gives CASNGGRGDTQYF.

The V call is TRBV3-1 (or the pseudogene TRBV3-2), the J call TRBJ1-1; D unclear. The V gene lost 0 bases and the J gene lost 9 bases, with 8 bases spanning the gap. The germline V gene has CDR1 LGHDT and CDR2 YNNKEL (reference sequence). This CDR3 is 12 amino acids long. The CDR3 region is CASSQERRKAFF. CDR3 nucleotide sequence: TGTGCCAGCAGCCAAGAAAGGCGGAAAGCTTTCTTT.

This clone was seen a handful of times. This rearrangement joins TRBV20-1 to TRBJ2-3; 7 bases are shared with TRBD2. The CDR3 spans 13 residues. Losses at the gene ends were 3 bases for V and 4 bases for J; bases not matched to a gene: 4. CDR1 and CDR2 (germline): DFQATT, SNEGSKA (reference sequence). This chain's CDR3 is CSASTGGADTQYF. The CDR3 DNA is TGCAGTGCTAGTACGGGGGGTGCAGATACGCAGTATTTT.

V usage is TRBV18 and J usage is TRBJ1-5; 12 nucleotides agree with TRBD1. Germline CDR1 KGHSH, CDR2 LQKENI. The CDR3 has 15 amino acids. V was pared by 5 bases and J by 6 bases, with 5 bases of the junction left unmatched. CDR3: CASSTGTGGTQPQHF. CDR3 bases: TGTGCCAGCTCAACCGGGACAGGGGGCACTCAGCCCCAGCATTTT. The full variable domain, completed using reference TRBV18 and TRBJ1-5, is NAGVMQNPRHLVRRRGQEARLRCSPMKGHSHVYWYRQLPEEGLKFMVYLQKENIIDESGMPKERFSAEFPKEGPSILRIQQVVRGDSAAYFCASSTGTGGTQPQHFGDGTRLSIL.

V and J are TRBV7-8 and TRBJ2-7; TRBD1 aligns across 8 bases. V lost 5 bases and J lost 6; bases outside the gene matches: 12. Germline V gene sequence: CDR1 SGHVS, CDR2 FQNEAQ. The CDR3 length is 15 residues. The CDR3 DNA follows: TGTGCCAGCAGCCAATTTGGGACAGGTGGGAGCGAGCAGTACTTC. Its translation: CASSQFGTGGSEQYF.

This chain joins TRBV7-2 and TRBJ2-2, with 7 bases identical to TRBD1. After removal of 5 bases from V and 4 bases from J, the junction contained 7 bases not matched to a gene. From germline, CDR1 is SGHTA and CDR2 FQGNSA. The CDR3 extends over 15 amino acids. The CDR3 nucleotides are TGTGCCAGCAGCCCGAAGGGGGCAGGCACCGGGGAGCTGTTTTTT. Translated: CASSPKGAGTGELFF.

The chain employs TRBV29-1 and TRBJ1-4, with TRBD1 as a possible D gene (5 bases). Germline assignment: CDR1 SQVTM and CDR2 ANQGSEA. The CDR3 length is 13 residues. V lost 6 bases, J lost 0 bases, and 8 bases lay in between. The CDR3: CSVAGTTNEKLFF. The DNA for the CDR3 is TGCAGCGTGGCAGGGACAACTAATGAAAAACTGTTTTTT.

The chain links TRBV11-2 to TRBJ1-1; TRBD1 matches at 8 bases. The germline V gene encodes CDR1 SGHAT and CDR2 FQNNGV. This CDR3 has 14 residues. Trimming took 3 bases from V and 2 from J; bases not matched to a gene: 2. The CDR3 bases are TGTGCCAGCAGCTTTGACAGGGGAAACACTGAAGCTTTCTTT. Protein product: CASSFDRGNTEAFF.

The chain couples TRBV19 to TRBJ1-5, with D perhaps matching TRBD1 (6 bases). V shed 6 bases and J shed 5 bases, with 20 bases lying between them. This CDR3 is built from 16 residues. CDR1 is LNHDA and CDR2 is SQIVND in the germline V gene (reference sequence). CDR3 protein: CASRLQGEGHDQPQHF. CDR3 DNA: TGTGCCAGTAGGTTACAGGGTGAAGGGCACGATCAGCCCCAGCATTTT.

The chain recombines TRBV7-9 with TRBJ2-5; 11 nucleotides agree with TRBD2. Germline-derived CDR1 and CDR2 are SEHNR and FQNEAQ (reference sequence). The length of the CDR3 is 16 residues. Trimming cost V 5 bases and J 2 bases; bases outside gene matches: 7. The CDR3 sequence: CASSLRTSGPQETQYF. CDR3 nucleotide sequence: TGTGCCAGCAGCCTCCGGACTAGCGGGCCTCAAGAGACCCAGTACTTC.

This chain uses TRBV2 with TRBJ2-7, with TRBD1 matching over 8 bases. The CDR3 spans 12 residues. CDR1 SNHLY and CDR2 FYNNEI come from the germline V gene. V lost 10 bases, J lost 3 bases, and 5 bases stayed unmatched. The CDR3 protein is CATDRAGYEQYF. DNA of the CDR3: TGTGCCACGGACAGGGCTGGCTACGAGCAGTACTTC. The complete variable domain, with remaining parts taken from reference TRBV2 and TRBJ2-7, reads EPEVTQTPSHQVTQMGQEVILRCVPISNHLYFYWYRQILGQKVEFLVSFYNNEISEKSEIFDDQFSVERPDGSNFTLKIRSTKLEDSAMYFCATDRAGYEQYFGPGTRLTVT.

This CDR3 is CASSPTGTSGIVNEQFF. Here the CDR3 DNA reads TGTGCCAGTAGTCCGACCGGGACTAGCGGGATTGTGAATGAGCAGTTCTTC. The chain employs TRBV19 and TRBJ2-1, with TRBD2 identical over 13 bases. Trimming took 5 bases from V and 7 from J; bases not matched to a gene: 11. The length of the CDR3 is 17 residues. Germline V gene lookup returns CDR1 LNHDA and CDR2 SQIVND (reference sequence). The variable domain in full, completed from reference TRBV19 and TRBJ2-1, reads DGGITQSPKYLFRKEGQNVTLSCEQNLNHDAMYWYRQDPGQGLRLIYYSQIVNDFQKGDIAEGYSVSREKKESFPLTVTSAQKNPTAFYLCASSPTGTSGIVNEQFFGPGTRLTVL.

The rearrangement joins TRBV12-3 or TRBV12-4 to TRBJ2-1, with a possible D match to TRBD2 (5 bases). This CDR3 has 12 residues. Trimming took 0 bases from V and 14 from J, leaving 11 bases between them. CDR3 nucleotides: TGTGCCAGCAGTTTAGCGAGAAGCGGCAAGTTCTTC. This codes for CASSLARSGKFF.

The chain uses TRBV5-4 and TRBJ2-2; D is possibly TRBD1 (6 bases). Germline V CDR1 and CDR2: SGHNT, YYREEE (reference sequence). Trimming pared 2 bases from V and 6 bases from J, leaving 14 bases between. The CDR3 runs to 15 residues. This CDR3 is CASSFWPGAAGELFF. CDR3 sequence (DNA): TGTGCCAGCAGCTTTTGGCCAGGGGCGGCCGGGGAGCTGTTTTTT.

The V call is TRBV10-3, the J call TRBJ1-2; D uncertain. CDR3 length: 14 residues. Trimming pared 2 bases from V and 8 bases from J, leaving 15 bases between. Germline V CDR1 and CDR2: ENHRY, SYGVKD. The CDR3 loop reads CAISERREGGGYTF. CDR3 coding DNA: TGTGCCATCAGTGAGCGGCGGGAGGGTGGCGGCTACACCTTC.

The V and J genes are TRBV19 and TRBJ1-5; D unclear. The V gene lost 7 bases and the J gene lost 2 bases, with 18 bases spanning the gap. Germline CDR1 and CDR2: LNHDA and SQIVND (reference sequence). There are 16 residues in the CDR3. The CDR3 coding sequence is TGTGCCAGTATATCTTCGGCTGGGAGGGGCAATCAGCCCCAGCATTTT. Its translation is CASISSAGRGNQPQHF.

The chain has TRBV11-2 and TRBJ2-7; 11 bases are a match to TRBD1. Germline CDR1 reads SGHAT; CDR2 reads FQNNGV. This CDR3 has 13 amino acids. The V gene end was trimmed by 6 bases and the J gene end by 6 bases; junction bases not matched to a gene: 4. The CDR3 loop is CASSRDRGFEQYF. For the CDR3, the DNA is TGTGCCAGCAGTCGGGACAGGGGGTTCGAGCAGTACTTC.

The genes are TRBV29-1 and TRBJ1-4, with unresolved D. This CDR3 region has 13 residues. Trimming stripped 6 bases from V and 5 bases from J, with 13 bases between. Germline-derived CDR1 and CDR2 are SQVTM and ANQGSEA. The CDR3 DNA sequence: TGCAGCGTGGCCTCGCGGCCCAATGAAAAACTGTTTTTT. Translation gives CSVASRPNEKLFF. The whole variable domain, filled in from reference TRBV29-1 and TRBJ1-4, reads SAVISQKPSRDICQRGTSLTIQCQVDSQVTMMFWYRQQPGQSLTLIATANQGSEATYESGFVIDKFPISRPNLTFSTLTVSNMSPEDSSIYLCSVASRPNEKLFFGSGTQLSVL.

The rearrangement uses TRBV5-1 and TRBJ2-7; TRBD2 agrees at 9 bases. This CDR3 is built from 16 residues. CDR1 is SGHRS and CDR2 is YFSETQ in the germline V gene. The V and J ends lost 3 bases and 7 bases, in that order; junction bases with no gene match: 14. The CDR3 loop reads CASSSLKRASGEEQYF. The DNA of the CDR3 is TGCGCCAGCAGCTCCCTAAAGCGGGCTAGCGGGGAGGAGCAGTACTTC.

The chain combines TRBV2 with TRBJ1-4; 9 bases map to TRBD1. CDR3 length: 15 amino acids. V was pared by 2 bases and J by 6 bases, with 4 bases of the junction left unmatched. Germline V lookup: CDR1 SNHLY, CDR2 FYNNEI. Written as DNA, the CDR3 is TGTGCCAGCAGTGAACTACAGGGGGCGGATGAAAAACTGTTTTTT. It codes for CASSELQGADEKLFF.

The gene calls are TRBV2 and TRBJ2-6, with D perhaps matching TRBD1 (5 bases). The CDR3 has 14 amino acids. Trimming took 5 bases from V and 1 from J, leaving 6 bases between them. The germline V gene has CDR1 SNHLY and CDR2 FYNNEI. The CDR3 region has the DNA TGTGCCAGCAGTTCAGGGTCTGGGGCCAACGTCCTGACTTTC. Its protein product is CASSSGSGANVLTF.

CDR3 sequence: CAWTGGLSGNYNEQFF. The CDR3, as DNA: TGTGCCTGGACTGGCGGACTTAGCGGGAACTACAATGAGCAGTTCTTC. This chain uses TRBV30 with TRBJ2-1; TRBD2 matches at 8 bases. With V trimmed by 4 bases and J by 3 bases, 11 bases remained unmatched. The CDR3 runs 16 residues. CDR1 and CDR2 from the germline V gene are GTSNPN and SVGIG (reference sequence). Supplemented by reference TRBV30 and TRBJ2-1, the full variable domain reads SQTIHQWPATLVQPVGSPLSLECTVEGTSNPNLYWYRQAAGRGLQLLFYSVGIGQISSEVPQNLSASRPQDRQFILSSKKLLLSDSGFYLCAWTGGLSGNYNEQFFGPGTRLTVL.

This chain links TRBV5-1 with TRBJ2-2, with TRBD1 matching over 7 bases. The germline V gene encodes CDR1 SGHRS and CDR2 YFSETQ. V shed 4 bases and J 5 bases; nucleotides not matched to a gene: 8. The CDR3 contains 15 residues. The CDR3 spells CASSLYGTATGELFF. The DNA of the CDR3 is TGCGCCAGCAGCCTGTACGGGACAGCTACCGGGGAGCTGTTTTTT.

The V and J genes are TRBV2 and TRBJ2-7, with D possibly matching TRBD1 (6 bases). The CDR3 is made up of 14 amino acids. Germline CDR1 is SNHLY and CDR2 is FYNNEI. V gave up 3 bases and J gave up 2 bases, with 11 bases separating them. The DNA for the CDR3 is TGTGCCAGCAGTGATGACAGGCTCCCCTACGAGCAGTACTTC. It translates to CASSDDRLPYEQYF.